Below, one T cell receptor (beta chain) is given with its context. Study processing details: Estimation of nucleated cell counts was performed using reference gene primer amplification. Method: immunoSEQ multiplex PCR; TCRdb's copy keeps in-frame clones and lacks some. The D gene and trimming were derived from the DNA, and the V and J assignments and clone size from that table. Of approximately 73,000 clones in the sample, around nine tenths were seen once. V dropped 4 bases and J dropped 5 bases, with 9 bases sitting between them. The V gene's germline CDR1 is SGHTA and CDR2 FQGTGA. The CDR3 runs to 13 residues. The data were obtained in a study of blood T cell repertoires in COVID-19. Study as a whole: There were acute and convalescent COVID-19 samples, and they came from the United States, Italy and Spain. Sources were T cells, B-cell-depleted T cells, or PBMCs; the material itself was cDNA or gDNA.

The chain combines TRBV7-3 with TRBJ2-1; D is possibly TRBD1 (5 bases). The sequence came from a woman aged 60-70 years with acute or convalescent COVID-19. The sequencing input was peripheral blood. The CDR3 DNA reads TGTGCCAGCAGCTCCGGACATCACAATGAGCAGTTCTTC. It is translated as CASSSGHHNEQFF. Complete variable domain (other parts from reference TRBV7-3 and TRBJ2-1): GAGVSQTPSNKVTEKGKYVELRCDPISGHTALYWYRQSLGQGPEFLIYFQGTGAADDSGLPNDRFFAVRPEGSVSTLKIQRTERGDSAVYLCASSSGHHNEQFFGPGTRLTVL.